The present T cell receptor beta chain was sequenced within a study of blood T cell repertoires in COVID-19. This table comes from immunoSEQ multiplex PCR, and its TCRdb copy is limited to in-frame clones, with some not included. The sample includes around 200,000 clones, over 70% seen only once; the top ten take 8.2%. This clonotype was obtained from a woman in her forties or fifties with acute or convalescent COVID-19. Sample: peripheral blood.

CDR3 amino acids: CASSERRGFYYEQYF. The CDR3 coding sequence is TGTGCCAGCAGTGAGAGGAGAGGGTTTTACTACGAGCAGTACTTC. The chain joins TRBV25-1 to TRBJ2-7; a weak D match, TRBD2 (5 bases). Germline lookup yields CDR1 MGHDK and CDR2 SYGVNS. The CDR3 spans 15 residues. V lost 3 bases and J lost 3, with 15 bases in between.